This entry lists 7 T cell receptor beta chains sequenced from one sample in a study of blood T cells in healthy people across ages. Next came a second PCR, run for about 6 to 12 cycles, which used a sample-barcoded 5' primer along with a J-beta primer mix. TCRdb called the 5' RACE reads again in MiXCR, with one record for every CDR3 protein. The sample consists of about 1.8 million distinct CDR3 sequences, roughly 49% of them appearing once. Material for sequencing was blood. These receptors all come from a woman between 40 and 50 years old in good health.

The J gene is TRBJ2-7, the V gene TRBV6-5; the D gene is possibly TRBD2 (6 bases). Between the trimmed V and J ends, which lost 0 bases and 6 bases, there was a span of 12 bases. Germline lookup yields CDR1 MNHEY and CDR2 SVGAGI. The CDR3 is made up of 14 amino acids. This chain's CDR3 is CASSYSQGGFEQYF. DNA of the CDR3: TGTGCCAGCAGTTACTCTCAGGGAGGCTTCGAGCAGTACTTC.

This clonotype was observed a handful of times. This chain links TRBV20-1 with TRBJ2-3, with TRBD2 matching over 9 bases. J lost 4 bases, V lost 3 bases, and 5 bases had no gene match. The CDR3 has 14 amino acids. Germline lookup yields CDR1 DFQATT and CDR2 SNEGSKA (reference sequence). The DNA of the CDR3 is TGCAGTGCTAGTCCTAGCGGGGCTTCAGATACGCAGTATTTT. The encoded protein is CSASPSGASDTQYF.

This rearrangement joins TRBV5-6 to TRBJ2-5, with TRBD1 as a possible D gene (6 bases). The germline V gene encodes CDR1 SGHDT and CDR2 YYEEEE. The CDR3 runs 16 residues. The germline V and J ends were trimmed by 1 base and 0 bases, with 13 bases remaining between them. The CDR3 nucleotides read TGTGCCAGCAGCTTGAGGGCCGGGACAAACCAAGAGACCCAGTACTTC. This translates into CASSLRAGTNQETQYF.

Only a few counts were recorded for this clonotype. The V call is TRBV6-5, the J call TRBJ2-5; 8 bases agree with TRBD1. The assigned J gene may be wrong: the sequence end matches TRBJ2-7 better. CDR3 length: 14 residues. The germline CDR1 and CDR2 sequences are MNHEY and SVGAGI. The CDR3 sequence is CASSVRTGPYEQYF. The CDR3 DNA is TGTGCCAGCAGTGTACGGACAGGGCCTTACGAGCAGTACTTC.

This chain uses TRBV3-1 with TRBJ2-4; 7 nucleotides align to TRBD2. Germline V CDR1 and CDR2: LGHDT, YNNKEL (reference sequence). This CDR3 has 14 amino acids. V lost 0 bases to trimming and J lost 13 bases; unmatched junction nucleotides: 9. Written as DNA, the CDR3 is TGTGCCAGCAGCCAAGATTGGGAGGGGTTTGCGCAGTACTTC. Its translation is CASSQDWEGFAQYF.

CDR3 nucleotide sequence: TGCAGTGCTCCTGTGTCCGGGACAGGGTTGGGAAATTCACCCCTCCACTTT. Translation gives CSAPVSGTGLGNSPLHF. J is TRBJ1-6 and V is TRBV20-1; 9 bases agree with TRBD1. The CDR3 is 17 amino acids. Germline loops: CDR1 DFQATT, CDR2 SNEGSKA (reference sequence). After removal of 5 bases from V and 7 bases from J, the junction contained 15 bases not matched to a gene.

The count of this clonotype is one. The CDR3 region is CASSLGVSQYF. Here the CDR3 DNA reads TGTGCCAGCAGCTTAGGAGTGAGTCAGTACTTC. This chain joins TRBV7-2 and TRBJ2-5; no clear D. Trimming left V 1 base short and J 11 bases short, with 8 bases between. Germline V gene data show CDR1 as SGHTA and CDR2 as FQGNSA. The CDR3 is 11 residues long.